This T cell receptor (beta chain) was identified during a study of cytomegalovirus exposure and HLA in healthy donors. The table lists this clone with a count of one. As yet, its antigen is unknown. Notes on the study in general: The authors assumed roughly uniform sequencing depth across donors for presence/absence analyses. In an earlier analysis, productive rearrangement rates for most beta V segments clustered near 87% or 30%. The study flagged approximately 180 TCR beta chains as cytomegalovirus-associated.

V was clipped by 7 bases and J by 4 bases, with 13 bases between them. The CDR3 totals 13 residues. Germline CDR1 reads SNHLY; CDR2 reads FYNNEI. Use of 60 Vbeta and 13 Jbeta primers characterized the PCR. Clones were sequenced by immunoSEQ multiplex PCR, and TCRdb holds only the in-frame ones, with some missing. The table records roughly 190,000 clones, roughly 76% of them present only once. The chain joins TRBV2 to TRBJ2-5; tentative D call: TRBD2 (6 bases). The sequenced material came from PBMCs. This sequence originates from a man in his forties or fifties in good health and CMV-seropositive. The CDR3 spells CASTRVGGETQYF. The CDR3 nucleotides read TGTGCCAGCACCCGAGTGGGGGGAGAGACCCAGTACTTC.